This TCR beta chain was sequenced in a study of cytomegalovirus exposure and HLA in healthy donors. Across the whole study: Earlier findings included some 120 million unique TCR beta sequences obtained from about 179 million T cells. Whole-study results and caveats: In an earlier analysis, most TCR beta V segments were productive about 87% or about 30% of the time. Analyses of presence/absence relied on an assumption of roughly uniform sequencing depth across donors. Clonal expansion was found to be greater in HLA-associated TCR beta chains than in equally common others in a later analysis.

V shed 5 bases, J shed 8 bases, and the junction held 12 bases outside the gene matches. Germline V gene data show CDR1 as SGHNT and CDR2 as YYREEE (reference sequence). CDR3 length: 15 residues. Notes on this clone: Its antigen is as yet unknown.

The PCR ran on 60 Vbeta and 13 Jbeta primers. Produced via immunoSEQ multiplex PCR; TCRdb's table is partial and in-frame only. The sample lists about 170,000 clones, more than 60% occurring once. The clonotype comes from a female donor in good health and CMV-seronegative. The chain uses TRBV5-4 and TRBJ1-2, with 10 bases aligning to TRBD1. Sequenced sample: PBMCs. The CDR3 protein is CASRMDMDRGNGYTF. The DNA for the CDR3 is TGTGCCAGCAGGATGGATATGGACAGGGGGAACGGCTACACCTTC.